A single sample gave rise to the 20 T cell receptor beta chains below, sequenced in a study of T cell changes during pregnancy in multiple sclerosis. The protocol was immunoSEQ multiplex PCR, while the TCRdb copy is restricted to in-frame clones and leaves out a portion. The sample consists of tens of thousands of clones, 80% to 95% of them appearing once. Sequences were derived from CD4+ T cells from peripheral blood mononuclear cells, sampled before pregnancy. The receptor source for this set is a female donor with multiple sclerosis, enrolled in a pregnancy study.

The chain employs TRBV29-1 and TRBJ1-5; weak D call: TRBD1 (6 bases). From germline, CDR1 is SQVTM and CDR2 ANQGSEA. V was trimmed by 1 base and J by 6 bases, leaving 10 bases between them. The CDR3 has 13 amino acids. CDR3 loop: CSVEAGVGQPQHF. The CDR3, as DNA: TGCAGCGTTGAAGCAGGGGTTGGTCAGCCCCAGCATTTT.

This clone was found a few times. This chain uses TRBV7-7 with TRBJ2-7; 7 bases match TRBD1. Germline V gene sequence: CDR1 SSHAT, CDR2 FNYEAQ (reference sequence). This CDR3 is built from 13 residues. Trimming removed 2 bases from V and 5 bases from J; junction bases left unmatched: 3. CDR3 DNA: TGTGCCAGCAGCTTAAGACAGGGCAACGAGCAGTACTTC. This translates into CASSLRQGNEQYF.

There are a few counts of this clone. The chain joins TRBV5-5 to TRBJ2-4; D is undetermined. Trimming stripped 0 bases from V and 0 bases from J, with 7 bases between. This CDR3 region has 15 residues. Germline values: CDR1 SGHKS, CDR2 YYEKEE (reference sequence). This CDR3 is CASSLEPRAKNIQYF. Here the CDR3 DNA reads TGTGCCAGCAGCTTGGAGCCGAGAGCCAAAAACATTCAGTACTTC.

The chain has TRBV29-1 and TRBJ1-2; D not certain. Trimming took 5 bases from V and 0 from J, leaving 4 bases between them. CDR1 and CDR2 from the germline V gene are SQVTM and ANQGSEA. The CDR3 loop spans 11 amino acids. The CDR3 loop is CSVLANYGYTF. The CDR3, as DNA: TGCAGCGTTCTTGCTAACTATGGCTACACCTTC.

V and J are TRBV27 and TRBJ1-5; D uncertain. The CDR3 is 14 amino acids. Germline V gene sequence: CDR1 MNHEY, CDR2 SMNVEV (reference sequence). V shed 3 bases and J shed 4 bases, with 10 bases lying between them. CDR3 protein: CASSFSRGNQPQHF. CDR3 DNA sequence: TGTGCCAGCAGTTTTTCCCGCGGGAATCAGCCCCAGCATTTT.

This clone appeared once. The genes are TRBV4-1 and TRBJ2-1; possible D gene TRBD2, 6 bases. This CDR3 region has 18 residues. Germline CDR1 and CDR2: MGHRA and YSYEKL. Trimming took 4 bases from V and 0 from J, leaving 19 bases between them. The CDR3 loop reads CASSPLGREKSSYNEQFF. The CDR3 coding sequence is TGCGCCAGCAGCCCGTTGGGGCGGGAAAAAAGCTCCTACAATGAGCAGTTCTTC.

The CDR3 nucleotides are TGTGCCAGCAGCTTAGCTCGGTGGGGAGGATCTGGAAACACCATATATTTT. This sequence encodes CASSLARWGGSGNTIYF. V is TRBV7-8 and J is TRBJ1-3; D uncertain. Trimming stripped 0 bases from V and 1 base from J, with 13 bases between. The CDR3 sequence is 17 residues long. Germline-derived CDR1 and CDR2 are SGHVS and FQNEAQ.

This clone was seen only once. This chain connects TRBV19 to TRBJ1-5; TRBD1 matches at 8 bases. Per the germline V gene, CDR1 is LNHDA and CDR2 is SQIVND (reference sequence). The V gene end was trimmed by 3 bases and the J gene end by 1 base; junction bases not matched to a gene: 2. The CDR3 extends over 15 amino acids. CDR3 in DNA: TGTGCCAGTAGTATGGGGACAGGAAGCAATCAGCCCCAGCATTTT. Translation: CASSMGTGSNQPQHF.

This chain links TRBV29-1 with TRBJ1-3, with D possibly TRBD1 on 6 matching bases. The CDR3 covers 13 residues. V gave up 4 bases and J gave up 6 bases, with 13 bases separating them. Germline assignment: CDR1 SQVTM and CDR2 ANQGSEA. This chain's CDR3 is CSVGRTDENTIYF. The CDR3 DNA reads as TGCAGCGTTGGGAGGACAGACGAAAACACCATATATTTT.

The V and J genes are TRBV29-1 and TRBJ1-1; D remains ambiguous. Trimming stripped 2 bases from V and 3 bases from J, with 13 bases between. Germline CDR1 and CDR2: SQVTM and ANQGSEA. The CDR3 sequence is 14 residues long. The CDR3 protein is CSVERAGKYTEAFF. CDR3 nucleotides: TGCAGCGTTGAAAGGGCGGGGAAATACACTGAAGCTTTCTTT.

The chain employs TRBV29-1 and TRBJ2-5; possible D gene TRBD1, 5 bases. Per germline, CDR1 SQVTM and CDR2 ANQGSEA. The CDR3 length is 13 residues. V gave up 4 bases and J gave up 4 bases, with 13 bases separating them. DNA for the CDR3: TGCAGCGTTGCTGGACACCTTCGAGAGACCCAGTACTTC. Encoded protein: CSVAGHLRETQYF.

The chain recombines TRBV30 with TRBJ2-7; 7 nucleotides line up with TRBD1. The V gene end was trimmed by 2 bases and the J gene end by 4 bases; junction bases not matched to a gene: 8. From germline, CDR1 is GTSNPN and CDR2 SVGIG (reference sequence). The CDR3 contains 14 residues. CDR3 DNA sequence: TGTGCCTGGAGTCAAGGGACAGACCCGTACGAGCAGTACTTC. Translated, it gives CAWSQGTDPYEQYF.

J is TRBJ2-7 and V is TRBV19, with 11 nucleotides matching TRBD2. The ends lost 1 base at V and 3 bases at J; junction bases unmatched: 5. The CDR3 length is 16 residues. The V gene's germline CDR1 is LNHDA and CDR2 SQIVND (reference sequence). The CDR3 DNA sequence: TGTGCCAGTAGTATAGCGGGCCTAGCGGGAGGCTACGAGCAGTACTTC. Translation: CASSIAGLAGGYEQYF.

This chain connects TRBV9 to TRBJ2-2; 10 positions match TRBD2. V lost 0 bases, J lost 3 bases, and 11 bases stayed unmatched. The CDR3 runs 19 residues. Germline CDR1 and CDR2: SGDLS and YYNGEE. CDR3 region: CASSVEPGSSGRYTGELFF. CDR3 bases: TGTGCCAGCAGCGTAGAACCGGGGTCTAGCGGGAGATACACCGGGGAGCTGTTTTTT.

The V gene is TRBV11-3, the J gene TRBJ1-1; D unclear. The CDR3 consists of 11 residues. In germline, CDR1 is SGHNT, CDR2 YENEEA. The V gene lost 4 bases and the J gene lost 3 bases, with 3 bases spanning the gap. CDR3: CASSSYTEAFF. The CDR3 region has the DNA TGTGCCAGCAGCTCCTACACTGAAGCTTTCTTT. The full variable domain, with the rest looked up from reference TRBV11-3 and TRBJ1-1, is EAGVVQSPRYKIIEKKQPVAFWCNPISGHNTLYWYLQNLGQGPELLIRYENEEAVDDSQLPKDRFSAERLKGVDSTLKIQPAELGDSAVYLCASSSYTEAFFGQGTRLTVV.

The genes are TRBV28 and TRBJ2-1, with TRBD2 identical over 11 bases. V gave up 8 bases and J gave up 8 bases; unmatched junction bases: 8. This CDR3 region has 14 residues. Germline V gene sequence: CDR1 MDHEN, CDR2 SYDVKM. CDR3: CASGPGLAVHEQFF. The CDR3 coding sequence is TGTGCCAGCGGGCCGGGACTAGCGGTACATGAGCAGTTCTTC.

The V and J genes are TRBV7-2 and TRBJ1-5, with D possibly being TRBD1 (5 bases). Germline CDR1 is SGHTA and CDR2 is FQGNSA. The CDR3 covers 15 residues. Trimming stripped 2 bases from V and 0 bases from J, with 8 bases between. CDR3 residues: CASSLSTGSNQPQHF. The CDR3 nucleotides read TGTGCCAGCAGCTTAAGTACAGGTAGCAATCAGCCCCAGCATTTT.

This clone was seen a few times. The chain couples TRBV9 to TRBJ1-1; TRBD1 agrees at 9 bases. This CDR3 has 15 residues. The V gene's germline CDR1 is SGDLS and CDR2 YYNGEE. After removal of 4 bases from V and 4 bases from J, the junction contained 8 bases not matched to a gene. The CDR3 region is CASSPTDRGSTEAFF. For the CDR3, the DNA is TGTGCCAGCAGCCCTACTGACAGGGGGAGCACTGAAGCTTTCTTT.

The V gene is TRBV19, the J gene TRBJ2-5; D is possibly TRBD1 (6 bases). Germline CDR1 and CDR2: LNHDA and SQIVND (reference sequence). This CDR3 region has 13 residues. Deletions cut 4 bases from V and 4 bases from J, with 10 bases between. DNA of the CDR3: TGTGCCAGTAGTACCGGCAGGGGAGAGACCCAGTACTTC. Amino acids: CASSTGRGETQYF.

The rearrangement links TRBV29-1 to TRBJ2-7; 12 bases map to TRBD2. The germline CDR1 and CDR2 sequences are SQVTM and ANQGSEA. V dropped 4 bases and J dropped 3; count of bases not matched to a gene: 10. The CDR3 runs 16 residues. Here the CDR3 DNA reads TGCAGCGTTGGGGGCCCTAGCGGGAGGGGGGGCTACGAGCAGTACTTC. Amino acids: CSVGGPSGRGGYEQYF.